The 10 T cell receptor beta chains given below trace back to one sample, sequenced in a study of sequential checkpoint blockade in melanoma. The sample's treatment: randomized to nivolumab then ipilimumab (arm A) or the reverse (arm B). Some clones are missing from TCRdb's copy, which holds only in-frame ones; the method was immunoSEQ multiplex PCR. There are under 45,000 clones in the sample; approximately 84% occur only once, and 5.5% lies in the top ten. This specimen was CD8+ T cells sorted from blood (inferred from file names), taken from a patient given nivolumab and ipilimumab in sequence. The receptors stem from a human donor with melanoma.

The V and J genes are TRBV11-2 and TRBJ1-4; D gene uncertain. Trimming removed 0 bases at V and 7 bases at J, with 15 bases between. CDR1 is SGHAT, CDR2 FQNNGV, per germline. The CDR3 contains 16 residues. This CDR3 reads CASSLEAYSGGEKLFF. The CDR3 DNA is TGTGCCAGCAGCTTAGAGGCATATAGTGGCGGTGAAAAACTGTTTTTT. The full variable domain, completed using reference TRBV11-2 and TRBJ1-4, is EAGVAQSPRYKIIEKRQSVAFWCNPISGHATLYWYQQILGQGPKLLIQFQNNGVVDDSQLPKDRFSAERLKGVDSTLKIQPAKLEDSAVYLCASSLEAYSGGEKLFFGSGTQLSVL.

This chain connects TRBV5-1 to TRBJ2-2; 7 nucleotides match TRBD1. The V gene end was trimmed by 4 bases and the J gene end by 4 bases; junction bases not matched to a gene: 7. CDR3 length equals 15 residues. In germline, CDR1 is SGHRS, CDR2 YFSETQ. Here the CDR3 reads CASSGQGEITGELFF. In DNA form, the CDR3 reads TGCGCCAGCAGCGGGCAGGGGGAGATCACCGGGGAGCTGTTTTTT.

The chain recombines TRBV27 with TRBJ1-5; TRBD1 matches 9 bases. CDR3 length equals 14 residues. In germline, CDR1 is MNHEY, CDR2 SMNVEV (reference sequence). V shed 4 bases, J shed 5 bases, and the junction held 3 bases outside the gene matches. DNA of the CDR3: TGTGCCAGCAGTTCGGGACAGGGATATCAGCCCCAGCATTTT. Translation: CASSSGQGYQPQHF.

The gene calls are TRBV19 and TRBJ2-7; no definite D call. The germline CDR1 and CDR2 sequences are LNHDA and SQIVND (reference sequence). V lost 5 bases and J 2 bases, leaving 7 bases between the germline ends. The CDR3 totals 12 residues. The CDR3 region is CASSSQTYEQYF. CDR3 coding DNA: TGTGCCAGTAGTTCGCAGACCTACGAGCAGTACTTC.

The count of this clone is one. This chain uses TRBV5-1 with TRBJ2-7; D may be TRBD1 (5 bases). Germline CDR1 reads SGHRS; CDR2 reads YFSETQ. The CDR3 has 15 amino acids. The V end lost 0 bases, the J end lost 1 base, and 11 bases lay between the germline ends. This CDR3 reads CASSLVTGMSYEQYF. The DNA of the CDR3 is TGCGCCAGCAGCTTGGTAACAGGAATGTCCTACGAGCAGTACTTC.

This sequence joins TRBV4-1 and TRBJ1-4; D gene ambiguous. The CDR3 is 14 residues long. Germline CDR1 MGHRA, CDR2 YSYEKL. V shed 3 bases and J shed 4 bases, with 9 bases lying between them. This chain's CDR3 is CASSHTGSNEKLFF. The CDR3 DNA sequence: TGCGCCAGCAGCCATACCGGGAGTAATGAAAAACTGTTTTTT.

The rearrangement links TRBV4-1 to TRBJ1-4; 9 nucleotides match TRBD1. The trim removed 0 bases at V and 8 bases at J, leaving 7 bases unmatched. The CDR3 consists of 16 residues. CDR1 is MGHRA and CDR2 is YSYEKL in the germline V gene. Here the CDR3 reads CASSQEGGQGNEKLFF. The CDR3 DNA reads TGCGCCAGCAGCCAAGAAGGCGGACAGGGGAACGAAAAACTGTTTTTT.

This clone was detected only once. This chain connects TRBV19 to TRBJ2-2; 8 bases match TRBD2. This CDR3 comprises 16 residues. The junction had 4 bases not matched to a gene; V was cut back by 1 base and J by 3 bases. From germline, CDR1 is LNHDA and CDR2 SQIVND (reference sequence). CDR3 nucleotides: TGTGCCAGTAGTATAGCCGGGGGGGCGGACACCGGGGAGCTGTTTTTT. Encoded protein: CASSIAGGADTGELFF.

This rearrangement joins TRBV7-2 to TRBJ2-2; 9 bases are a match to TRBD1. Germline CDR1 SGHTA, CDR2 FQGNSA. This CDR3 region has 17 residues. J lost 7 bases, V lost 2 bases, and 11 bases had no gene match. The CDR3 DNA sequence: TGTGCCAGCAGCTTATTCCCGACAGGGGGTGTAAACGGGGAGCTGTTTTTT. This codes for CASSLFPTGGVNGELFF.

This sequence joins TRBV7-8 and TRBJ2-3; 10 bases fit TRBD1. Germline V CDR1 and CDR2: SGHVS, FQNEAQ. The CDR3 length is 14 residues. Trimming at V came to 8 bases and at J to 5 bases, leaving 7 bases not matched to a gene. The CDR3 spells CASGEWTGGDTQYF. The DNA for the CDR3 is TGTGCCAGCGGGGAATGGACAGGGGGAGATACGCAGTATTTT. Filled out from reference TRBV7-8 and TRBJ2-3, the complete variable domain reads GAGVSQSPRYKVAKRGQDVALRCDPISGHVSLFWYQQALGQGPEFLTYFQNEAQLDKSGLPSDRFFAERPEGSVSTLKIQRTQQEDSAVYLCASGEWTGGDTQYFGPGTRLTVL.